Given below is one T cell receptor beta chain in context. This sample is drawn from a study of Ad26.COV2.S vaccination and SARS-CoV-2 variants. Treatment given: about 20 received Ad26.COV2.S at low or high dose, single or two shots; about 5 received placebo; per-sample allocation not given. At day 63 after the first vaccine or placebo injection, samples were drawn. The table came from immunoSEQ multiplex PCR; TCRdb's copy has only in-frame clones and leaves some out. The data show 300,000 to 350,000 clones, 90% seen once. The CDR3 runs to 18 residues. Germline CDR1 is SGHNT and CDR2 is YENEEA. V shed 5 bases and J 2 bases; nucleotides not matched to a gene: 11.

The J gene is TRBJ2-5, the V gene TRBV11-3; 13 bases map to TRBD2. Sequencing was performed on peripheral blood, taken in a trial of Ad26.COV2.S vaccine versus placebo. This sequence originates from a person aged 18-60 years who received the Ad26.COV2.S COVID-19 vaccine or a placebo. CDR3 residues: CASSKLAGGPLRQETQYF. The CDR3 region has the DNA TGTGCCAGCAGCAAACTAGCGGGAGGGCCTTTGCGACAAGAGACCCAGTACTTC.